This T cell receptor (beta chain) stems from a study of cytomegalovirus exposure and HLA in healthy donors. CDR3 length: 14 residues. V dropped 1 base and J dropped 10 bases, with 16 bases sitting between them. Germline V CDR1 and CDR2: SGHDN, FVKESK. On this clone: Its matching antigen is unknown.

Researchers ran the PCR with 60 Vbeta and 13 Jbeta primers. Assay used: immunoSEQ multiplex PCR; TCRdb lists only in-frame clones, some missing. The repertoire holds about 93,000 clones, with about four fifths as singletons. Study outcomes and limitations: Researchers reported from a later analysis that most CMV-associated TCR beta chains appeared HLA-restricted. Follow-up analysis later connected one missense variant in DCLRE1C with trimming of TCR beta V- and J-genes. As confirmed in vitro, three CMV-associated chains were specific for CMV antigens. Rarity characterized most TCR sequences, yet some public TCRs appeared in many donors.

The rearrangement uses TRBV14 and TRBJ1-2; no clear D. The origin of this receptor is a young man in good health and CMV-seronegative. The sequencing input was PBMCs. This chain's CDR3 is CASSQVGSGGPYTF. Here the CDR3 DNA reads TGTGCCAGCAGCCAAGTAGGTTCGGGAGGCCCCTACACCTTC.